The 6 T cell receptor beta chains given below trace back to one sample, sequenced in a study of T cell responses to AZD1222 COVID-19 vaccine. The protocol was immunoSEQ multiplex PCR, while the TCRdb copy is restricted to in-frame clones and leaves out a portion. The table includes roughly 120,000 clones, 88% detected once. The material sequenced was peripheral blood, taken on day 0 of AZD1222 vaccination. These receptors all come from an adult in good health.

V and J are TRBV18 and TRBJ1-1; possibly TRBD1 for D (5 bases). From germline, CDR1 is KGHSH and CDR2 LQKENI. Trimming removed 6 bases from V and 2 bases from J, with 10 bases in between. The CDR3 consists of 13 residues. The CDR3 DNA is TGTGCCAGCTCCTCACAGGTAAACACTGAAGCTTTCTTT. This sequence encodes CASSSQVNTEAFF.

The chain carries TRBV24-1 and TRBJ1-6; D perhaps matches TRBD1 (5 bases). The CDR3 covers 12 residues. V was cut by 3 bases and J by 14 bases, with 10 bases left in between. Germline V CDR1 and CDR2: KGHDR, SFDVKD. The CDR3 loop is CATSDRGRALHF. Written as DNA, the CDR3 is TGTGCCACCAGTGATAGGGGACGGGCCCTCCACTTT.

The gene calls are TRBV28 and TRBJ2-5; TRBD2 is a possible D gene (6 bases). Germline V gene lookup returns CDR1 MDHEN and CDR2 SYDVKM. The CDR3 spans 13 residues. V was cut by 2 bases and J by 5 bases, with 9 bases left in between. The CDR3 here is CASSLGRWETQYF. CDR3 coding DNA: TGTGCCAGCAGTTTAGGGAGGTGGGAGACCCAGTACTTC. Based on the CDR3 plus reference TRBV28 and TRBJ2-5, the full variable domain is DVKVTQSSRYLVKRTGEKVFLECVQDMDHENMFWYRQDPGLGLRLIYFSYDVKMKEKGDIPEGYSVSREKKERFSLILESASTNQTSMYLCASSLGRWETQYFGPGTRLLVL.

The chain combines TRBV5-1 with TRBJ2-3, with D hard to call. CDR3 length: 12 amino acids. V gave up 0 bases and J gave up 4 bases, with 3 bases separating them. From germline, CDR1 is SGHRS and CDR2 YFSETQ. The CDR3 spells CASSLGADTQYF. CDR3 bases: TGCGCCAGCAGCTTGGGGGCAGATACGCAGTATTTT.

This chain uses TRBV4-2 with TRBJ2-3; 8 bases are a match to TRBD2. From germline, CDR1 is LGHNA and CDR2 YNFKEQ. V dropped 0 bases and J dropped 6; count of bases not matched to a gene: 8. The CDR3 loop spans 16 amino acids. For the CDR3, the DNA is TGTGCCAGCAGCCAAGAGCACGGGACTAGGGGGGATACGCAGTATTTT. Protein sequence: CASSQEHGTRGDTQYF.

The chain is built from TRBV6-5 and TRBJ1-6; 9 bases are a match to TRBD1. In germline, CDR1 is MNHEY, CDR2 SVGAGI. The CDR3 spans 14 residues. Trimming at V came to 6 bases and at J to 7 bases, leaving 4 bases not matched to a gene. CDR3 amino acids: CASRLQGANSPLHF. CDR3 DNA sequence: TGTGCCAGCAGACTACAGGGGGCGAATTCACCCCTCCACTTT.